This T cell receptor beta chain was recovered during a study of T cells in Graves' hyperthyroidism and ophthalmopathy. V was pared by 0 bases and J by 0 bases, with 12 bases between. This CDR3 contains 16 residues. The germline V gene has CDR1 SGDLS and CDR2 YYNGEE. Patients with uncontrolled infections, other autoimmune diseases, pregnancy or lactation were excluded. General study results and limits: Appearing also in blood were most of the thyroid clonotypes expanded above 0.001.

This clonotype was counted a few times. Its specificity is unknown. RNA transcripts provided the source from which TCR beta CDR3 regions were amplified. HTBI primers were employed in a first-round RT-PCR of the TCR CDR3. TCRdb re-called the multiplex PCR reads through MiXCR, storing one row per CDR3 protein. The table has around 660,000 distinct CDR3 sequences, approximately 42% seen once; the top ten hold 7% to 7.5%. V gene TRBV9 combines with J gene TRBJ2-5; D uncertain. This TCR derives from an adult man with Graves' disease, either hyperthyroidism or ophthalmopathy (not recorded which). Sample: peripheral blood or thyroid tissue (not recorded which). CDR3 sequence (DNA): TGTGCCAGCAGCGTAGGCGGAAGCGCATACCAAGAGACCCAGTACTTC. Translation: CASSVGGSAYQETQYF.